The present entry profiles one T cell receptor (beta chain) with its context. Its antigen is unknown. This sample stems from a study of shared clonotypes between healthy human individuals. The study's findings and limits: It was expected that sequencing depth would affect clonotype sharing among donors. Non-shared clonotypes had lower generation probabilities than those shared by all four donors.

The CDR3 is made up of 14 amino acids. Germline-derived CDR1 and CDR2 are MDHEN and SYDVKM. V lost 5 bases and J 1 base, leaving 9 bases between the germline ends. CD8 cells classed as naive were CD45RO-negative and positively selected for CCR7, excluding terminally differentiated effector memory CD45RA+ cells. In the study's own analysis: Filtering differed, since immunoSEQ gave only junction sequences and no quality scores. Method: immunoSEQ multiplex PCR; TCRdb's copy keeps in-frame clones and lacks some. That table is the source of V, J and clone size, and D and trimming were worked out from the DNA. The table has about 1.9 million clones, around 95% seen once; the top ten hold more than 1.5%.

This receptor was identified in a man between 18 and 29 years old in good health. Some clones in this sample may be carry-over from other donors' samples. The sequenced sample consisted of naive CD8+ T cells from PBMCs. The chain employs TRBV28 and TRBJ1-5, with D tentatively TRBD1 (5 bases). The CDR3 sequence is CASSQGWSNQPQHF. The CDR3 bases are TGTGCCAGCAGTCAGGGTTGGAGCAATCAGCCCCAGCATTTT.